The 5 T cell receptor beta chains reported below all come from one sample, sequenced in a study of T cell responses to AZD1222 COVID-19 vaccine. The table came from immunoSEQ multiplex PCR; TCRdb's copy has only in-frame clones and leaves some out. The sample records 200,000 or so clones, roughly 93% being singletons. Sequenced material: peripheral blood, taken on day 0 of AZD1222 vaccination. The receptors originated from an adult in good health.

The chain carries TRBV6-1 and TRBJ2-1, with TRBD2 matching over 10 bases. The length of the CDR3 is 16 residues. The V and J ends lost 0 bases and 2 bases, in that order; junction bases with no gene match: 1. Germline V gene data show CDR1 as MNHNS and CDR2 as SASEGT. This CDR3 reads CASSEALAGAYNEQFF. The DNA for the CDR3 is TGTGCCAGCAGTGAAGCCCTAGCGGGGGCCTACAATGAGCAGTTCTTC.

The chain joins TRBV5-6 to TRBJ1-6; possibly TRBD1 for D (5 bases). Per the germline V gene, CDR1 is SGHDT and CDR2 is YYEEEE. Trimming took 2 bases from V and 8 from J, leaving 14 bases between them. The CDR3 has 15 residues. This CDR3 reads CASSLWDFLYSPLHF. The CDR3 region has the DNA TGTGCCAGCAGCTTATGGGACTTCCTGTATTCACCCCTCCACTTT. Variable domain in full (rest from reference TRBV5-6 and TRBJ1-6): DAGVTQSPTHLIKTRGQQVTLRCSPKSGHDTVSWYQQALGQGPQFIFQYYEEEERQRGNFPDRFSGHQFPNYSSELNVNALLLGDSALYLCASSLWDFLYSPLHFGNGTRLTVT.

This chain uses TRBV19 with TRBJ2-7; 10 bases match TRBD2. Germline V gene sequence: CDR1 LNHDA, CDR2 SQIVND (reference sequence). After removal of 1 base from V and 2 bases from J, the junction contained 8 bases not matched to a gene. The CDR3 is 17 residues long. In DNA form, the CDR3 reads TGTGCCAGTAGTATAGGGCCTAGCGGGAGACAAACCTACGAGCAGTACTTC. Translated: CASSIGPSGRQTYEQYF.

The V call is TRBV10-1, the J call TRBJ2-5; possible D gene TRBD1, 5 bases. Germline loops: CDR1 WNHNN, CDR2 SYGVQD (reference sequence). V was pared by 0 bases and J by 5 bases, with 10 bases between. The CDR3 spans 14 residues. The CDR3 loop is CASSESARAETQYF. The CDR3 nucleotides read TGCGCCAGCAGTGAGTCGGCCAGGGCGGAGACCCAGTACTTC.

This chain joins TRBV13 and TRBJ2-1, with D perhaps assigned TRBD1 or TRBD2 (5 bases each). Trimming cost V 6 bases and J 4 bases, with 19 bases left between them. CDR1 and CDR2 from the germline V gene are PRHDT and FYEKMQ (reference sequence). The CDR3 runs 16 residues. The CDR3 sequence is CASRSRTGREYNEQFF. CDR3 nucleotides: TGTGCCAGCAGGTCCCGAACGGGACGAGAGTACAATGAGCAGTTCTTC.